The 9 T cell receptor beta chains below were found in one sample sequenced in a study of cytomegalovirus exposure and HLA in healthy donors (dated by TCRdb to the late 2010s). The protocol used for the library was the immunoSEQ multiplex PCR assay. TCRdb took this table from immuneACCESS and kept in-frame rearrangements with V and J called. Such tables lack part of the clones; where checked against another copy, unresolved V genes explain under half of the gap, and the rest is unexplained. The sample has over 65,000 clones on record, 94% of them singletons. The top ten constitute less than 2% of the sample. Material: PBMCs. All receptors derive from a woman between 18 and 29 years old in good health and CMV-seropositive.

V usage is TRBV7-9 and J usage is TRBJ1-5; D not certain. V lost 1 base and J 4 bases, leaving 11 bases between the germline ends. This CDR3 contains 15 residues. Germline CDR1 reads SEHNR; CDR2 reads FQNEAQ (reference sequence). CDR3 coding DNA: TGTGCCAGCAGCTTAGACAGTCATTCTAATCAGCCCCAGCATTTT. This sequence encodes CASSLDSHSNQPQHF.

As to this clone: One end of the junction varies from germline; a read error may be responsible. In DNA, the CDR3 is TGTGCCAGCAGCTGGGCTTCCGCGGGCAACACCAGGGAGCTGTTTTTT. Translating gives CASSWASAGNTRELFF. This sequence joins TRBV7-3 and TRBJ2-2; tentative D call: TRBD2 (5 bases). This CDR3 has 16 residues. Germline V gene lookup returns CDR1 SGHTA and CDR2 FQGTGA.

V is TRBV5-5 and J is TRBJ2-7; possible D gene TRBD2, 5 bases. This CDR3 has 15 residues. Trimming took off 0 bases at V and 3 bases at J, with 13 bases between the two ends. Germline loops: CDR1 SGHKS, CDR2 YYEKEE (reference sequence). The CDR3 region is CASSLVEVGLYEQYF. DNA of the CDR3: TGTGCCAGCAGCTTGGTTGAAGTTGGACTCTACGAGCAGTACTTC.

The chain employs TRBV30 and TRBJ1-5, with D hard to call. In germline, CDR1 is GTSNPN, CDR2 SVGIG (reference sequence). The CDR3 is 12 amino acids. V was shortened by 2 bases and J by 4 bases, with 6 bases between the two germline ends. The CDR3 nucleotides are TGTGCCTGGAGTTCGGGGAATCAGCCCCAGCATTTT. Protein product: CAWSSGNQPQHF.

CDR3 in DNA: TGTGCCAGCAGCGGACTAGCGGGAGATACGCAGTATTTT. This encodes CASSGLAGDTQYF. V gene TRBV27 combines with J gene TRBJ2-3, with TRBD2 identical over 11 bases. This CDR3 has 13 amino acids. V lost 6 bases to trimming and J lost 5 bases; unmatched junction nucleotides: 1. Germline CDR1 reads MNHEY; CDR2 reads SMNVEV (reference sequence).

This chain connects TRBV5-1 to TRBJ2-3; 8 nucleotides line up with TRBD1. Germline V gene sequence: CDR1 SGHRS, CDR2 YFSETQ. With 0 bases clipped from V and 7 bases from J, the junction kept 7 bases outside the gene matches. The CDR3 sequence is 15 residues long. The CDR3 loop is CASSLDTGGLNTQYF. CDR3 bases: TGCGCCAGCAGCTTGGATACAGGGGGTTTGAATACGCAGTATTTT.

This clone has just one count. DNA for the CDR3: TGTGCCAGCAGCTTAGCGTGGTCGGAGGGACAGGGCTGGTACGAGCAGTACTTC. Residues: CASSLAWSEGQGWYEQYF. The chain employs TRBV11-1 and TRBJ2-7; 9 nucleotides match TRBD1. This CDR3 has 18 amino acids. The V gene's germline CDR1 is SGHAT and CDR2 FQDESV (reference sequence). With 0 bases clipped from V and 4 bases from J, the junction kept 13 bases outside the gene matches.

The V call is TRBV28, the J call TRBJ2-3; 9 nucleotides match TRBD1. J gave up 4 bases and V 10 bases, and 9 bases lay outside the gene matches. This CDR3 region has 14 residues. Germline CDR1 and CDR2: MDHEN and SYDVKM. The CDR3 loop reads CAIRQGVTSDTQYF. CDR3 nucleotides: TGTGCCATCCGACAGGGGGTGACCTCAGATACGCAGTATTTT.

This clone has a single count. V is TRBV9 and J is TRBJ2-3, with 8 nucleotides matching TRBD2. The CDR3 runs to 17 residues. V lost 4 bases to trimming and J lost 3 bases; unmatched junction nucleotides: 13. Per the germline V gene, CDR1 is SGDLS and CDR2 is YYNGEE. The DNA for the CDR3 is TGTGCCAGCAGCTCCACCCCCGGGACTAGAGGAACAGATACGCAGTATTTT. It is translated as CASSSTPGTRGTDTQYF.